Shown below are 3 T cell receptor beta chains from a single sample sequenced in a study of shared clonotypes between healthy human individuals. The data were produced by immunoSEQ multiplex PCR, yet TCRdb's version contains in-frame clones alone and is incomplete. The sample consists of 2 million to 2.5 million clones, around 95% of them appearing once. Material: naive CD4+ T cells sorted from blood. Subset indicated: CD45RA+ positively selected. Every receptor here comes from a man between 18 and 35 years old in good health.

V usage is TRBV28 and J usage is TRBJ2-7; 12 bases line up with TRBD2. CDR1 is MDHEN, CDR2 SYDVKM, per germline. CDR3 size: 21 residues. Trimming cost V 5 bases and J 0 bases; bases outside gene matches: 20. CDR3 sequence reads: CASSGLAGRSYLYLSSYEQYF. CDR3 nucleotides: TGTGCCAGCAGTGGACTAGCGGGGCGATCTTACCTTTATTTGAGCTCCTACGAGCAGTACTTC.

V is TRBV6-5 and J is TRBJ1-2; D not resolved. The CDR3 contains 13 residues. Germline loops: CDR1 MNHEY, CDR2 SVGAGI. Trimming shortened V by 6 bases and J by 1 base, and 9 bases separated the two germline ends. The CDR3 loop is CASRRDGNYGYTF. DNA for the CDR3: TGTGCCAGCAGGAGAGACGGTAACTATGGCTACACCTTC.

CDR3: CAISGGPGQASSSPLHF. CDR3 coding DNA: TGTGCCATCAGTGGGGGCCCGGGGCAGGCGTCGAGTTCACCCCTCCACTTT. This chain connects TRBV10-3 to TRBJ1-6; the D gene is possibly TRBD1 (5 bases). This CDR3 has 17 amino acids. Germline CDR1 reads ENHRY; CDR2 reads SYGVKD. Trimming left V 4 bases short and J 9 bases short, with 22 bases between.